The rows below give T cell receptor beta chains drawn from one sample of a study of T cell repertoires in cytomegalovirus infection. These receptors lack a known antigen. TCRdb reprocessed the reads via MiXCR and lists one record per CDR3 protein. This table has fewer than 1,000,000 distinct CDR3 sequences, approximately 31% appearing once. Sequencing was performed on cultured CD8+ T cells from PBMCs, taken from culture after CMV antigen stimulation. These receptors were obtained from a human donor in good health (CMV status not recorded). Some clones in this sample may be carry-over from other donors' samples. Both conserved end residues are part of each CDR3. Fields, in order: J gene, clone size, D gene, V gene, CDR3 protein, CDR3 DNA. D genes are given only for firm matches. The size of a clone is reported for some rows only, either as once, few or many, or as a class for expanded clones.

j_gene: TRBJ1-1
abundance: -
d_gene: TRBD1
v_gene: TRBV6-1
CDR3aa: CASGTGAIEAFF
CDR3nt: TGTGCCAGCGGGACAGGAGCGATTGAAGCTTTCTTT

j_gene: TRBJ1-1
abundance: -
d_gene: -
v_gene: TRBV6-2/TRBV6-3
CDR3aa: CASWSGEAFF
CDR3nt: TGTGCCAGCTGGTCGGGGGAAGCTTTCTTT

j_gene: TRBJ1-6
abundance: few
d_gene: -
v_gene: TRBV19
CDR3aa: CATEDRSSYNSPLHF
CDR3nt: TGTGCCACCGAGGACCGCAGCTCCTATAATTCACCCCTCCACTTT

j_gene: TRBJ1-5
abundance: -
d_gene: -
v_gene: TRBV12-5
CDR3aa: CASGIGQPQHF
CDR3nt: TGTGCTAGTGGTATAGGTCAGCCCCAGCATTTT

j_gene: TRBJ2-3
abundance: -
d_gene: -
v_gene: TRBV11-2
CDR3aa: CASSLQRTSTDTQYF
CDR3nt: TGTGCCAGCAGCTTACAGCGGACTAGCACAGATACGCAGTATTTT

j_gene: TRBJ2-1
abundance: once
d_gene: TRBD1
v_gene: TRBV29-1
CDR3aa: CRTFQGTGGPRFF
CDR3nt: TGCAGAACATTTCAAGGGACAGGGGGCCCAAGATTCTTC

j_gene: TRBJ1-5
abundance: few
d_gene: TRBD1
v_gene: TRBV7-9
CDR3aa: CASSTTGGYQPQHF
CDR3nt: TGTGCCAGCAGCACAACAGGGGGTTATCAGCCCCAGCATTTT

j_gene: TRBJ2-5
abundance: few
d_gene: -
v_gene: TRBV28
CDR3aa: CASSILGGVGRGSF
CDR3nt: -

j_gene: TRBJ2-6
abundance: many
d_gene: TRBD2
v_gene: TRBV7-9
CDR3aa: CASSSTSGDGANVLTF
CDR3nt: TGTGCCAGCAGCTCGACTAGCGGGGATGGGGCCAACGTCCTGACTTTC

j_gene: TRBJ2-1
abundance: -
d_gene: TRBD2
v_gene: TRBV28
CDR3aa: CASRFGEGPYNEQFF
CDR3nt: TGTGCCAGCCGTTTCGGGGAGGGCCCCTACAATGAGCAGTTCTTC

j_gene: TRBJ1-2
abundance: once
d_gene: -
v_gene: TRBV12-3/TRBV12-4
CDR3aa: CASSVRVNYGYTF
CDR3nt: TGTGCCAGCAGTGTGAGAGTTAACTATGGCTACACCTTC

j_gene: TRBJ1-2
abundance: -
d_gene: -
v_gene: TRBV6-5
CDR3aa: CASSYFGDVYGYTF
CDR3nt: TGTGCCAGCAGTTACTTCGGAGACGTCTATGGCTACACCTTC

j_gene: TRBJ2-5
abundance: few
d_gene: -
v_gene: TRBV7-9
CDR3aa: CASMPIARVAETQYF
CDR3nt: TGTGCCAGCATGCCTATCGCCAGGGTGGCAGAGACCCAGTACTTC

j_gene: TRBJ2-5
abundance: few
d_gene: TRBD1
v_gene: TRBV14
CDR3aa: CASSQRQGRETQYF
CDR3nt: TGTGCCAGCAGCCAACGACAGGGTCGAGAGACCCAGTACTTC

j_gene: TRBJ2-7
abundance: few
d_gene: -
v_gene: TRBV27
CDR3aa: CASSLRQGYYEQYF
CDR3nt: TGTGCCAGCAGTTTAAGGCAGGGGTATTACGAGCAGTACTTC

j_gene: TRBJ1-6
abundance: many
d_gene: -
v_gene: TRBV5-5
CDR3aa: CASSQDSLDSPLHF
CDR3nt: TGTGCCAGCAGCCAGGACAGCCTCGATTCACCCCTCCACTTT

j_gene: TRBJ2-3
abundance: -
d_gene: -
v_gene: TRBV4-1
CDR3aa: CASSYGPIGADTQYF
CDR3nt: TGCGCCAGCAGCTACGGACCCATAGGGGCAGATACGCAGTATTTT

j_gene: TRBJ1-5
abundance: few
d_gene: -
v_gene: TRBV12-3/TRBV12-4
CDR3aa: CASSLATQGWLGNQPQHF
CDR3nt: TGTGCCAGCAGTTTAGCAACCCAGGGGTGGCTCGGCAATCAGCCCCAGCATTTT

j_gene: TRBJ1-1
abundance: many
d_gene: -
v_gene: TRBV7-3
CDR3aa: CASSLTADTEAFF
CDR3nt: TGTGCCAGCAGCTTAACAGCCGACACTGAAGCTTTCTTT

j_gene: TRBJ1-1
abundance: -
d_gene: -
v_gene: TRBV6-5
CDR3aa: CASRSVQGEAFF
CDR3nt: TGTGCCAGCAGGTCCGTTCAGGGGGAAGCTTTCTTT

j_gene: TRBJ1-1
abundance: few
d_gene: TRBD1
v_gene: TRBV4-1
CDR3aa: CASSRGTGGNAFF
CDR3nt: TGCGCCAGCAGCCGAGGGACAGGGGGAAATGCTTTCTTT

j_gene: TRBJ1-2
abundance: -
d_gene: TRBD1
v_gene: TRBV7-2
CDR3aa: CASSLGHPGGGYTF
CDR3nt: TGTGCCAGCAGCTTAGGACACCCAGGGGGTGGCTACACCTTC

j_gene: TRBJ2-1
abundance: few
d_gene: TRBD2
v_gene: TRBV6-8
CDR3aa: CASSISGGSTSYNEQFF
CDR3nt: TGTGCCAGCAGTATTAGCGGGGGATCAACCTCCTACAATGAGCAGTTCTTC

j_gene: TRBJ2-2
abundance: few
d_gene: -
v_gene: TRBV6-8
CDR3aa: CASSPLYTGELFF
CDR3nt: TGTGCCAGCAGCCCCCTATACACCGGGGAGCTGTTTTTT

j_gene: TRBJ1-1
abundance: few
d_gene: -
v_gene: TRBV11-3
CDR3aa: CASSRGARAGTEAFF
CDR3nt: TGTGCCAGCAGCCGGGGGGCGCGGGCCGGCACTGAAGCTTTCTTT

j_gene: TRBJ1-1
abundance: few
d_gene: TRBD1
v_gene: TRBV10-3
CDR3aa: CAIRDREGAFF
CDR3nt: TGTGCCATCAGAGACAGGGAAGGAGCTTTCTTT

j_gene: TRBJ2-4
abundance: once
d_gene: -
v_gene: TRBV2
CDR3aa: CASSGRGELAKNIQYF
CDR3nt: TGTGCCAGCAGTGGGAGAGGGGAATTAGCCAAAAACATTCAGTACTTC

j_gene: TRBJ2-1
abundance: few
d_gene: TRBD1
v_gene: TRBV24-1
CDR3aa: CATSERTGEYYNEQFF
CDR3nt: TGTGCCACCAGTGAGCGGACAGGAGAATATTACAATGAGCAGTTCTTC